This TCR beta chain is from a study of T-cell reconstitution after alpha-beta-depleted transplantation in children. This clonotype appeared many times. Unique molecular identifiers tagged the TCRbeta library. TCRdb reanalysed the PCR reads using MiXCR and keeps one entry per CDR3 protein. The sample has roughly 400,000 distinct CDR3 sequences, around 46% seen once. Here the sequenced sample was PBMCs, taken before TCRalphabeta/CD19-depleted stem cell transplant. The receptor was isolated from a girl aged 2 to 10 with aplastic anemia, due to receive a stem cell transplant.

CDR3: CSASGQPVVTEAFF. The CDR3 coding sequence is TGCAGTGCTTCGGGACAGCCGGTTGTCACTGAAGCTTTCTTT. The rearrangement joins TRBV20-1 to TRBJ1-1, with 7 bases identical to TRBD1. The V and J ends lost 5 bases and 4 bases, in that order; junction bases with no gene match: 10. Germline assignment: CDR1 DFQATT and CDR2 SNEGSKA (reference sequence). The CDR3 sequence is 14 residues long.